The source of this T cell receptor beta chain is a study of blood T cell repertoires in COVID-19. The overall study: Specimens from acute and convalescent COVID-19 originated in the United States, Italy and Spain. T cells, B-cell-depleted T cells, or PBMCs supplied cDNA or gDNA.

CDR3 length: 15 amino acids. V dropped 3 bases and J dropped 1 base, with 12 bases sitting between them. CDR1 SQVTM and CDR2 ANQGSEA come from the germline V gene. Method: immunoSEQ multiplex PCR; TCRdb's copy keeps in-frame clones and lacks some. The sample shows about 270,000 clones, 91% of them seen only once. Within 2 weeks before study entry, exposed participants met a COVID-19 case. J is TRBJ2-2 and V is TRBV29-1, with D perhaps matching TRBD1 (5 bases). The sequenced sample was PBMCs or T cells enriched from blood (not recorded which). The receptor was isolated from a man aged 40-49 years who had been exposed to COVID-19. The CDR3 nucleotides are TGCAGCGTTGACTTGCGGCAGGGGAACACCGGGGAGCTGTTTTTT. Translation gives CSVDLRQGNTGELFF.